This entry describes one T cell receptor beta chain. Its binding antigen is unknown. No base qualities exist here, and no much larger clone lies one base off it. CD4+ T cells from unexposed donors were collected before the COVID-19 pandemic (2011-2018). Naive and memory CD4+ T cells were separated from cryopreserved PBMCs through CD4 enrichment, which was followed by EasySep naive CD4+ T cell enrichment. The leukapheresis product used for the unexposed donors was purchased from a commercial source. Ficoll-Paque PLUS gradient centrifugation was used to isolate PBMCs from either whole blood or leukapheresis product. The PBMCs went either fresh into the expansion assay or into cryopreservation at -140 degrees C. The QIAamp Micro DNA Kit was used to extract genomic DNA from the CD4+ T cells. The entry originates in a study of CD4 T cells in relation to SARS-CoV-2 and coronaviruses (dated by TCRdb to about 2021). About the investigation overall: Patient-derived lymphoblastoid cell lines were used to map the HLA restriction of shared crossreactive spike epitopes. The study assessed, at the TCR clonotype level, memory CD4+ T cell crossreactivity between SARS-CoV-2 and common cold coronavirus spike proteins. The Adaptive Biotechnologies TCR-sequencing kit was used to sequence samples from three pre-COVID donors and the naive versus memory experiments, whereas other data were Illumina-based. Expansion assays from other donors in the study were sequenced with a different, Illumina-based TCR-beta assay. The study at large found these results: Crossreactivity analysis was centred on spike protein, so crossreactivity against other viral proteins was not assessed. Sequencing naive versus memory cells indicated that the assay picks up memory recall responses, not primary responses primed during culture. Significantly weaker SARS-CoV-2-driven expansion was shown by crossreactive clones than by monoreactive clones, consistent with antigenic imprinting. In roughly 60% of donors, memory CD4+ clonotypes turned up that crossrecognized SARS-CoV-2 and at least one common cold coronavirus spike. Pre-pandemic and post-infection samples were not both contributed by any donor, so tracing of the source of pre-existing responses was limited. The study was constrained by small numbers of patients and of tested TCRs.

Trimming takes 2 bases from V and 8 bases from J, and the germline ends sit 15 bases apart. From the germline V gene (reference sequence), CDR1 is SEHNR and CDR2 is FQNEAQ. The CDR3 holds 14 amino acids from the cysteine to the phenylalanine. Only the CDR3 DNA is retained, 42 bases long and in frame from the first base. Uncultured naive and memory CD4+ T cell DNA received deep-resolution immunoSEQ TCR-beta sequencing. The published analysis was carried out like this. During preprocessing, nonproductive sequences were discarded, as were any CDR3s that did not begin with C, did not end with F or W, or were shorter than 7 amino acids. Cultured and uncultured naive and memory CD4+ repertoires were searched for CDR3s previously identified as spike- and CEF-reactive. CDR3 homology was quantified as pairwise Levenshtein distance, calculated with the stringdist R package after three terminal residues were trimmed from each end. This is the immuneACCESS table as TCRdb keeps it, with only in-frame sequences that have V and J called. A part of the clones is gone; compared with another copy, unresolved V genes explain less than half, and the rest is unexplained. V, J and clone size reflect that table, while D and trimming were determined from the DNA. The sample table contains around 56,000 clones; only one count was recorded for roughly 85% of them. The ten largest clones represent under 1.5% of the sample.

This clonotype was obtained from a human donor in good health. The chain is made from TRBV7-9 and TRBJ1-2; 5 matching bases give a weak D call of TRBD1. The specimen sequenced was memory CD4+ T cells from PBMCs. What the cell subset or site label conveys for this sample: memory (non-naive) CD4+ T cells. The DNA reads as follows: TGTGCCAGCAGCTTAAATCTAGGGGAGGGCGGCTACACCTTC. Its amino acids are CASSLNLGEGGYTF.